Listed here is a single T cell receptor beta chain. This clone was seen just once. Its antigen has not been determined. No base-level quality is on record; no much larger clone is a single base apart. Before genomic DNA was extracted, conventional CD4+ T cells were isolated from blood as CD25-low CD127-high cells. Repertoire analyses used several healthy control donors as the comparison group. For CDR1 and CDR2, the germline V gene lists MNHNS and SASEGT. The CDR3 runs 19 residues from the cysteine to the phenylalanine. Only the CDR3 DNA is retained, 57 bases long and in frame from the first base. V is clipped by 3 bases and J by 2 bases, and the sequence between their germline boundaries is 24 bases long. This sample was taken from a study of regulatory and conventional T cells in RAG deficiency (dated by TCRdb to between 2016 and 2019). Background for the entire study: The study used high-throughput TCR beta sequencing to compare repertoire diversity and composition of Treg, conventional CD4+ and CD8+ T cells between RAG-deficient patients and healthy controls. What the authors observed across the whole study: Rather than being bona fide Treg cells, the sorted CD25-high CD127-low cells in Omenn syndrome patients may represent peripherally activated cells. Markedly lower Shannon entropy and higher Simpson indices were observed in RAG-deficient patients than in control T-cell subpopulations. Compared with controls, Omenn syndrome and CID/AS patients had approximately 92-fold fewer unique TCR beta sequences in Treg cells, but only around 10-fold fewer in the other subsets. For some subjects, some analyses of T-cell subsets were not performed. All patient T-cell subsets had shorter CDR3 lengths; Omenn syndrome patients showed >80% Treg-Tconv repertoire overlap at nucleotide and amino acid level.

Library method: the immunoSEQ multiplex PCR assay. Rearranged TCR beta chain products were amplified from genomic DNA of sorted T-cell subsets and sequenced. The paper's processing steps were these. Shannon entropy and Simpson indices were used to measure the diversity of productive TCR beta rearrangements in each repertoire. To gauge clonal expansion, the frequencies of the 100 most abundant productive TCR beta clonotypes among total reads were added together. The TRB repertoires were evaluated with a self-reactivity index based on amino acid usage at CDR3beta positions 6 and 7. Two-way ANOVA was used for repertoire analyses, while Student t or Mann-Whitney tests were used for flow cytometric analyses. This immuneACCESS table, as held by TCRdb, lists in-frame sequences with V and J called but not all clones. Of the missing ones, under half trace to an unresolved V gene in checked studies; the others have no known cause. V and J calls plus clone size are reproduced from that table; the DNA served to infer D and trimming. The sample table lists over 45,000 clones, 90% of them with a count of one. The ten largest make up 0.51% of the sample.

Separately, the same data were catalogued under a study of regulatory T cells. Per that second paper: The multiplex PCR used 52 forward TRBV primers and 13 reverse TRBJ primers, with assay-based and computational corrections for amplification bias. In patients, repertoires had restricted unique TRB V-J pairs and skewed V and J gene usage, with regulatory T cells showing the most marked changes. T-cell receptor beta repertoires of sorted regulatory, conventional CD4+ and CD8+ T cells were compared between CD3G-deficient patients and healthy controls. Ficoll density separation was used to isolate peripheral blood mononuclear cells. Within the immunoSEQ assay, multiplex PCR amplified rearranged TRB loci from genomic DNA. TRB amplicons were sequenced using an Illumina HiSeq platform. Custom algorithms error-filtered the raw sequences and aligned the raw sequences to reference gene sequences, after which the immunoSEQ online tools were used for analysis. The frequencies of productive and nonproductive TRB rearrangements were evaluated among unique sequences as well as among total sequences. Group comparisons used t tests, Mann-Whitney tests or two-way ANOVA run in Prism software.

Sequenced sample: CD4+ effector T cells sorted from blood. The chain joins TRBV6-1 to TRBJ2-3; confidence is insufficient to name the D gene. The source is a human donor in good health. DNA sequence: TGTGCCAGCAGTGAGGAACCGGCCCCCTCCTCTCCCCTCACAGATACGCAGTATTTT. It translates to CASSEEPAPSSPLTDTQYF.